These T cell receptor beta chains were read from a single sample in a study of OX40 agonist ivuxolimab in advanced cancers. Clones were read by immunoSEQ multiplex PCR, and TCRdb kept only the in-frame ones, dropping some. The table records tens of thousands of clones, 90% to 95% of them present only once. The sample was CD4+ or CD8+ T cells sorted from blood, taken in a trial of the OX40 agonist ivuxolimab. These receptors were collected from an adult with an advanced solid tumor such as melanoma, head and neck, liver or kidney cancer. The CDR3 runs from the conserved cysteine through the conserved F or W. The order of the fields is V gene, D gene, J gene, clone size, CDR3 protein, CDR3 DNA. The D gene is left open where the match is weak. The size field is filled for only some rows; it gives once, few, many or a size class.

>TRBV28|.|TRBJ2-5|.
CASHRNQETQYF
TGTGCCAGCCACAGAAACCAAGAGACCCAGTACTTC
>TRBV5-1|.|TRBJ2-3|.
CASSAGTTDTQYF
TGCGCCAGCAGCGCTGGGACCACCGATACGCAGTATTTT
>TRBV18|TRBD2|TRBJ2-1|.
CASSPPGLAGGKGSEQFF
TGTGCCAGCTCACCACCGGGACTAGCGGGAGGTAAAGGGAGTGAGCAGTTCTTC
>TRBV2|TRBD1|TRBJ2-5|.
CASSVEGAHETQYF
TGTGCCAGCAGTGTTGAGGGGGCGCATGAGACCCAGTACTTC
>TRBV11-2|.|TRBJ1-5|.
CASSLDNKTPQHF
TGTGCCAGCAGCTTAGATAATAAGACGCCCCAGCATTTT
>TRBV6-5|TRBD1|TRBJ2-7|.
CASRRGTGDSYEQYF
TGTGCCAGCAGAAGAGGGACAGGGGATTCCTACGAGCAGTACTTC
>TRBV13|TRBD1|TRBJ1-4|.
CASSPPPGQVNEKLFF
TGTGCCAGCAGCCCGCCCCCCGGACAGGTTAATGAAAAACTGTTTTTT
>TRBV4-3|TRBD2|TRBJ2-7|.
CASSQAGGSYEQYF
TGCGCCAGCAGCCAGGCGGGAGGGTCTTACGAGCAGTACTTC
>TRBV5-1|TRBD2|TRBJ2-2|.
CASSTGLAGGWTGELFF
TGCGCCAGCAGCACCGGACTAGCGGGAGGGTGGACCGGGGAGCTGTTTTTT
>TRBV13|.|TRBJ1-2|.
CASSLAGPLNYGYTF
TGTGCCAGCAGCCTGGCGGGCCCCCTTAACTATGGCTACACCTTC
>TRBV28|TRBD1|TRBJ2-3|.
CASSSGGSGTDTQYF
TGTGCCAGCAGTTCAGGGGGTTCAGGCACAGATACGCAGTATTTT
>TRBV5-5|.|TRBJ2-3|.
CASSLATGRSTDTQYF
TGTGCCAGCAGCTTAGCGACAGGGAGGAGCACAGATACGCAGTATTTT
>TRBV30|TRBD2|TRBJ2-7|.
CAWDKGSMGLHEQYF
TGTGCCTGGGATAAGGGTTCCATGGGACTACACGAGCAGTACTTC
>TRBV10-3|TRBD1|TRBJ2-7|.
CAITSSGGDFYEQYF
TGTGCCATCACCTCCTCAGGGGGCGATTTCTACGAGCAGTACTTC
>TRBV6-6|.|TRBJ1-1|.
CASTRTLNTEAFF
TGTGCCTCTACCAGGACCCTGAACACTGAAGCTTTCTTT
>TRBV5-1|TRBD1|TRBJ2-5|few
CASREQGARGETQYF
TGCGCCAGCAGGGAACAGGGGGCGCGGGGAGAGACCCAGTACTTC
>TRBV5-1|.|TRBJ1-4|.
CASSSLGTVEKLFF
TGCGCCAGCAGCTCGCTCGGGACGGTAGAAAAACTGTTTTTT
>TRBV7-8|.|TRBJ1-4|.
CASSLRGFLGEKLFF
TGTGCCAGCAGCTTACGAGGGTTTTTAGGGGAAAAACTGTTTTTT
>TRBV19|.|TRBJ1-5|.
CASSISTVNQPQHF
TGTGCCAGTAGTATAAGCACAGTCAATCAGCCCCAGCATTTT
>TRBV18|.|TRBJ1-1|.
CASSPPGNTEAFF
TGTGCCAGCTCACCCCCGGGGAACACTGAAGCTTTCTTT
>TRBV28|TRBD1|TRBJ1-5|once
CASSGQGYFGNQPQHF
TGTGCCAGCAGCGGACAGGGATATTTCGGCAATCAGCCCCAGCATTTT
>TRBV30|.|TRBJ2-7|few
CAWNTQGWREQYF
TGTGCCTGGAACACGCAGGGGTGGCGCGAGCAGTACTTC
>TRBV28|.|TRBJ1-4|.
CASTPQDRANEKLFF
TGTGCCAGCACCCCCCAGGACAGAGCTAATGAAAAACTGTTTTTT
>TRBV6-6|.|TRBJ2-2|.
CASSSGAELFF
TGTGCCAGCAGCTCCGGGGCCGAGCTGTTTTTT
>TRBV6-4|.|TRBJ2-2|.
CASRADGITGELFF
TGTGCCAGCAGAGCGGATGGGATCACCGGGGAGCTGTTTTTT
>TRBV7-9|.|TRBJ2-1|.
CASSLEASYEQFF
TGTGCCAGCAGCTTAGAGGCCTCTTATGAGCAGTTCTTC
>TRBV7-8|TRBD1|TRBJ1-4|.
CASSFTGGGKLFF
TGTGCCAGCAGCTTTACAGGGGGCGGAAAACTGTTTTTT
>TRBV7-3|TRBD2|TRBJ2-7|.
CASSTPSGPRYEQYF
TGTGCCAGCAGCACCCCTAGCGGGCCCCGCTACGAGCAGTACTTC
>TRBV7-2|.|TRBJ1-2|once
CASSLAGYGYTF
TGTGCCAGCAGCTTAGCGGGATATGGCTACACCTTC
>TRBV11-2|.|TRBJ1-2|.
CASSPRDYGYTF
TGTGCCAGCAGCCCGCGGGACTATGGCTACACCTTC
>TRBV7-3|TRBD2|TRBJ2-1|.
CASSSGLAGDNEQFF
TGTGCCAGCAGCTCCGGACTAGCGGGAGACAATGAGCAGTTCTTC
>TRBV13|.|TRBJ2-1|.
CASSLKGFNEQFF
TGTGCCAGCAGCTTAAAGGGGTTCAATGAGCAGTTCTTC
>TRBV28|.|TRBJ2-4|.
CASSLSSKNIQYF
TGTGCCAGCAGTTTATCATCCAAAAACATTCAGTACTTC
>TRBV7-6|TRBD2|TRBJ2-5|.
CASSLVAGALETQYF
TGTGCCAGCAGCTTAGTCGCGGGAGCGCTAGAGACCCAGTACTTC
>TRBV27|.|TRBJ2-3|.
CASGTLTDTQYF
TGTGCCAGCGGTACACTCACAGATACGCAGTATTTT
>TRBV5-1|.|TRBJ1-1|.
CASSLVGAGTEAFF
TGCGCCAGCAGCTTGGTGGGGGCGGGCACTGAAGCTTTCTTT
>TRBV5-6|.|TRBJ2-1|.
CASSFLASSYNEQFF
TGTGCCAGCAGCTTCTTAGCGTCATCCTACAATGAGCAGTTCTTC
>TRBV7-2|.|TRBJ2-1|.
CASSLALVNEQFF
TGTGCCAGCAGCTTAGCTCTGGTTAATGAGCAGTTCTTC
>TRBV18|.|TRBJ2-7|.
CASSPGGLPGEQYF
TGTGCCAGCTCACCAGGGGGGCTCCCGGGGGAGCAGTACTTC
>TRBV5-1|.|TRBJ1-2|.
CASSLLADINYGYTF
TGCGCCAGCAGCTTGCTGGCAGACATAAACTATGGCTACACCTTC
>TRBV7-2|.|TRBJ1-3|.
CASSPGDFGNTIYF
TGTGCCAGCAGCCCCGGGGACTTTGGAAACACCATATATTTT
>TRBV2|.|TRBJ1-4|.
CASRVDLDEKLFF
TGTGCCAGCAGAGTAGACCTGGATGAAAAACTGTTTTTT
>TRBV7-2|TRBD2|TRBJ2-5|.
CASSLGLTSGRRRGETQYF
TGTGCCAGCAGCTTAGGCCTGACTAGCGGGAGGCGCCGGGGAGAGACCCAGTACTTC
>TRBV2|.|TRBJ1-4|.
CATTKWDNEKLFF
TGTGCCACCACCAAATGGGACAATGAAAAACTGTTTTTT
>TRBV10-2|.|TRBJ2-2|.
CASSVTVGTGELFF
TGCGCCAGCAGTGTTACTGTCGGGACCGGGGAGCTGTTTTTT
>TRBV7-9|TRBD1|TRBJ2-2|.
CASSLQGNGGELFF
TGTGCCAGCAGCCTACAGGGGAACGGCGGGGAGCTGTTTTTT
>TRBV30|TRBD2|TRBJ2-2|.
CAWITAGTSGNTGELFF
TGTGCCTGGATAACAGCCGGGACTAGCGGGAACACCGGGGAGCTGTTTTTT